Listed here are 14 T cell receptor beta chains from one sample, sequenced in a study of CD8+CD57+ T cells in acquired aplastic anemia. All sequencing subjects had displayed CD8+CD57+ cell expansion on flow cytometry. TCR beta VDJ combinations and CDR3 sequences were profiled from genomic DNA. TCRdb re-called the reads with MiXCR, one entry per CDR3 protein. The sample shows 450,000 to 600,000 distinct CDR3 sequences, around 30% of them seen only once. The source material was sorted CD4+, CD8+, or CD8+CD57+ T cells (not recorded which) from PBMCs. These receptor sequences come from a human donor with aplastic anemia.

The chain is built from TRBV6-5 and TRBJ1-5; TRBD1 matches at 7 bases. Unmatched junction bases numbered 3, after V lost 2 bases and J lost 2 bases. This CDR3 is 15 amino acids long. CDR1 MNHEY and CDR2 SVGAGI come from the germline V gene. The CDR3 loop reads CASSYGGQRNQPQHF. The CDR3 bases are TGTGCCAGCAGTTACGGGGGACAGCGCAATCAGCCCCAGCATTTT.

Of note for this clonotype: One junction end disagrees with the germline gene, perhaps due to a read error. The chain has TRBV4-2 and TRBJ1-1, with D maybe TRBD1 (5 bases). CDR1 and CDR2 (germline): LGHNA, YNFKEQ. The CDR3 has 18 residues. In DNA form, the CDR3 reads TGTGCCAGCAGCCAAGTCGGAGACAGATACTCCATGAACACTGGAGCTTTCTTT. Translation gives CASSQVGDRYSMNTGAFF.

V usage is TRBV10-3 and J usage is TRBJ2-6, with a possible D match to TRBD1 (6 bases). The CDR3 sequence is 17 residues long. Trimming took 0 bases from V and 4 from J, leaving 13 bases between them. Looked up from germline, CDR1 is ENHRY and CDR2 is SYGVKD. CDR3 protein: CAISESRQADGANVLTF. The CDR3 nucleotides are TGTGCCATCAGTGAGTCGAGACAGGCCGACGGGGCCAACGTCCTGACTTTC.

This chain uses TRBV2 with TRBJ2-7; D remains ambiguous. The V and J ends lost 4 bases and 5 bases respectively, with 9 bases between them. Per germline, CDR1 SNHLY and CDR2 FYNNEI. The CDR3 runs to 12 residues. The CDR3 DNA reads as TGTGCCAGCAGTGTCGAGTCTGACGAGCAGTACTTC. This translates into CASSVESDEQYF.

This chain joins TRBV7-2 and TRBJ2-1; D is unclear. In germline, CDR1 is SGHTA, CDR2 FQGNSA. The CDR3 runs 13 residues. V lost 5 bases, J lost 8 bases, and 13 bases lay in between. The CDR3 DNA reads as TGTGCCAGCAGCGTAAGCCCGGGCGATGAGCAGTTCTTC. Amino acids: CASSVSPGDEQFF.

This clonotype was counted between two and nine times. V is TRBV7-9 and J is TRBJ1-3; D is unresolved. Germline CDR1 and CDR2: SEHNR and FQNEAQ (reference sequence). This CDR3 region has 14 residues. The ends were cut back, 4 bases at V and 0 bases at J, with 7 bases in the middle. This CDR3 is CASSSTVSGNTIYF. DNA for the CDR3: TGTGCCAGCAGCTCAACGGTCTCTGGAAACACCATATATTTT. The whole variable domain, filled in from reference TRBV7-9 and TRBJ1-3, reads DTGVSQNPRHKITKRGQNVTFRCDPISEHNRLYWYRQTLGQGPEFLTYFQNEAQLEKSRLLSDRFSAERPKGSFSTLEIQRTEQGDSAMYLCASSSTVSGNTIYFGEGSWLTVV.

The rearrangement links TRBV3-1 to TRBJ2-3; TRBD1 matches 9 bases. Germline-derived CDR1 and CDR2 are LGHDT and YNNKEL (reference sequence). The CDR3 runs 14 residues. J lost 7 bases, V lost 3 bases, and 5 bases had no gene match. In nucleotides, the CDR3 is TGTGCCAGCAGCCACAGGGACAGGGAATATACGCAGTATTTT. Translated: CASSHRDREYTQYF.

The chain carries TRBV2 and TRBJ1-5; D possibly corresponds to TRBD1 (5 bases). This CDR3 region has 15 residues. Germline lookup yields CDR1 SNHLY and CDR2 FYNNEI. V lost 3 bases to trimming and J lost 4 bases, with 13 bases between them. CDR3 nucleotide sequence: TGTGCCAGCAGTGAGGCGGGGCCATCGAATCAGCCCCAGCATTTT. Amino acid sequence: CASSEAGPSNQPQHF.

This chain links TRBV29-1 with TRBJ1-1, with D unclear. Trimming left V 2 bases short and J 7 bases short, with 8 bases between. The CDR3 has 11 amino acids. The germline V gene encodes CDR1 SQVTM and CDR2 ANQGSEA. As DNA, the CDR3 is TGCAGCGTTGAAAGGCGGTATGAAGCTTTCTTT. This gives the protein CSVERRYEAFF.

This clonotype has at least ten counts. The chain combines TRBV25-1 with TRBJ1-2; 7 bases map to TRBD1. The V and J ends lost 6 bases and 4 bases, in that order; junction bases with no gene match: 8. This CDR3 has 14 amino acids. CDR1 MGHDK and CDR2 SYGVNS come from the germline V gene. CDR3 bases: TGTGCCAGCAGGGGGACAGCAGCCTCCTATGGCTACACCTTC. Translating gives CASRGTAASYGYTF.

The gene calls are TRBV7-2 and TRBJ2-1; D is ambiguous. This CDR3 comprises 11 residues. V was pared by 1 base and J by 12 bases, with 7 bases between. Per the germline V gene, CDR1 is SGHTA and CDR2 is FQGNSA. This chain's CDR3 is CASSLEGWQFF. CDR3 DNA sequence: TGTGCCAGCAGCTTAGAAGGGTGGCAGTTCTTC.

This chain uses TRBV2 with TRBJ1-6; TRBD1 matches at 9 bases. CDR1 and CDR2 from the germline V gene are SNHLY and FYNNEI. The junction had 8 bases not matched to a gene; V was cut back by 7 bases and J by 13 bases. This CDR3 is 13 amino acids long. The CDR3 coding sequence is TGTGCCAGCACCAGGACAGGGGATCTTCCCCTCCACTTT. This gives the protein CASTRTGDLPLHF. Using reference TRBV2 and TRBJ1-6 for the parts outside the CDR3, the full variable domain is EPEVTQTPSHQVTQMGQEVILRCVPISNHLYFYWYRQILGQKVEFLVSFYNNEISEKSEIFDDQFSVERPDGSNFTLKIRSTKLEDSAMYFCASTRTGDLPLHFGNGTRLTVT.

This clonotype was detected a few times. The chain carries TRBV11-2 and TRBJ2-3; 13 nucleotides line up with TRBD2. CDR1 is SGHAT and CDR2 is FQNNGV in the germline V gene. V lost 4 bases and J lost 3; bases outside the gene matches: 10. This CDR3 spans 18 amino acids. This chain's CDR3 is CASSSGLAGAAGTDTQYF. For the CDR3, the DNA is TGTGCCAGCAGCTCCGGACTAGCGGGGGCTGCGGGGACAGATACGCAGTATTTT.

This chain uses TRBV11-1 with TRBJ2-5; D is possibly TRBD2 (5 bases). The DNA end lines up better with TRBJ2-7; the J call may be wrong. This CDR3 comprises 15 residues. Germline CDR1 reads SGHAT; CDR2 reads FQDESV (reference sequence). The CDR3 reads CASSQRAQSSYEQYF. CDR3 DNA: TGTGCCAGCAGCCAGAGGGCACAGAGCTCCTACGAGCAGTACTTC.